These T cell receptor beta chains were read from a single sample in a study of cytomegalovirus exposure and HLA in healthy donors. TCRdb's table, derived via immunoSEQ multiplex PCR, lists solely in-frame clones and lacks some. This repertoire shows around 89,000 clones, around 85% found once; its top ten account for roughly 1.3%. The sequenced material came from PBMCs. The receptors here all came from a girl aged 2 to 9 in good health and CMV-seropositive. The conserved cysteine and the conserved F or W are not part of the CDR3 here. Fields, in order: V gene, CDR3 protein.

V gene: TRBV27
CDR3 protein: ASSVRTGTYEQY

V gene: TRBV4-2
CDR3 protein: ASSQDSGTGGYEQY

V gene: TRBV4-3
CDR3 protein: ASSRDRGQSYEQY

V gene: TRBV5-4
CDR3 protein: ASSPSGETQY

V gene: TRBV7-2
CDR3 protein: ASSLTRHDEQF

V gene: TRBV27
CDR3 protein: ASSSRAPWTSGDTGELF

V gene: TRBV29-1
CDR3 protein: SAGRDSLYEQY

V gene: TRBV2
CDR3 protein: ASRLAAGGNHEQY

V gene: TRBV9
CDR3 protein: ASSARLAGAYNEQF

V gene: TRBV27
CDR3 protein: ASSLGQGAFAGELF

V gene: TRBV6-1
CDR3 protein: ASSDLRGPSYEQY

V gene: TRBV6-1
CDR3 protein: ASSAQRGGGNQPQH

V gene: TRBV5-6
CDR3 protein: ASSIPGTSGEQF

V gene: TRBV4-3
CDR3 protein: ASSQNHGTHYEQY

V gene: TRBV29-1
CDR3 protein: SVAAGSGANVLT

V gene: TRBV6-1
CDR3 protein: ASSEQGAHEQY

V gene: TRBV30
CDR3 protein: AWGTYNEQF

V gene: TRBV4-1
CDR3 protein: ASSQDRGAGVSYNEQF

V gene: TRBV10-1
CDR3 protein: ASSEAGTAYYEQY

V gene: TRBV19
CDR3 protein: ASSPRDTTNYGYT

V gene: TRBV30
CDR3 protein: AWKHTDTQY

V gene: TRBV30
CDR3 protein: AWSVQPNQPQH

V gene: TRBV7-9
CDR3 protein: ASSLSWRGNEQF

V gene: TRBV19
CDR3 protein: ASSTAGYSGNQPQH

V gene: TRBV28
CDR3 protein: ASSPPPGHENEKLF

V gene: TRBV14
CDR3 protein: ASSPAAGVLAEAF

V gene: TRBV30
CDR3 protein: AFLRGGSGNTIY

V gene: TRBV4-2
CDR3 protein: ASSPMGQETSGANVLT

V gene: TRBV27
CDR3 protein: ASSLGGSRYEQY

V gene: TRBV15
CDR3 protein: ATSRDPFPASGTSGSSRDYEQY

V gene: TRBV7-9
CDR3 protein: ASSLTQGLTNEKLF

V gene: TRBV2
CDR3 protein: ASRTGGNQPQH

V gene: TRBV1
CDR3 protein: TSSRKAGGNQPQH

V gene: TRBV16
CDR3 protein: ASSQYGKLF

V gene: TRBV30
CDR3 protein: AWESLGGTEAF

V gene: TRBV4-2
CDR3 protein: ASSHHQGDGGAQH

V gene: TRBV13
CDR3 protein: ASSLGGSYEQY

V gene: TRBV14
CDR3 protein: ASSLGDSPNEQF

V gene: TRBV6-5
CDR3 protein: ASSYSTSGGTYEQY

V gene: TRBV9
CDR3 protein: ASSEGTGDYGYT

V gene: TRBV30
CDR3 protein: AWGPWAGDPSEQY

V gene: TRBV5-4
CDR3 protein: ASMISGITEAF

V gene: TRBV27
CDR3 protein: ASSDGGRVDEQF

V gene: TRBV5-1
CDR3 protein: ASSSYRDQGPNTQY

V gene: TRBV4-2
CDR3 protein: ASSHSRQGWGELF

V gene: TRBV15
CDR3 protein: ATSGDREAF

V gene: TRBV10-3
CDR3 protein: AISPTGEGYT

V gene: TRBV25-1
CDR3 protein: ASSDLSATNEKLF

V gene: TRBV6-1
CDR3 protein: ASRMTGSTGELF

V gene: TRBV5-1
CDR3 protein: ASSLTSGHYNEQF

V gene: TRBV6-5
CDR3 protein: ASSYSQQIGNTIY

V gene: TRBV30
CDR3 protein: AWSVQGQLGNEQY

V gene: TRBV12-5
CDR3 protein: ASGLVPGTSGSKTYNEQF

V gene: TRBV27
CDR3 protein: ASRGPDRLDGYT